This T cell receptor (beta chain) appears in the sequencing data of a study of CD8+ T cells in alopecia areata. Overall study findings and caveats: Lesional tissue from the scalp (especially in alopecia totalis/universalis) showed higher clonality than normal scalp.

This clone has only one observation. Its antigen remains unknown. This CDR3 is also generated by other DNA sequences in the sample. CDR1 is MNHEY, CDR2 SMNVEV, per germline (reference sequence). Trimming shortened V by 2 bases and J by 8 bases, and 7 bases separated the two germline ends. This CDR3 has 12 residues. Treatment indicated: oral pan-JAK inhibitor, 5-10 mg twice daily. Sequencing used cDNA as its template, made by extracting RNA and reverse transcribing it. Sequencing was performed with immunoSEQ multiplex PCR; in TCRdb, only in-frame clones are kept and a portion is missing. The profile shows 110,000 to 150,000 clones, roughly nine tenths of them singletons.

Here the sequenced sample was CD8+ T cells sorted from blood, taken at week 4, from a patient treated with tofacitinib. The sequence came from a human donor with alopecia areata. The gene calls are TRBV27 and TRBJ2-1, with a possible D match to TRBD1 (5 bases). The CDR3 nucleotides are TGTGCCAGCAGTTTAATAGGGGATGAGCAGTTCTTC. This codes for CASSLIGDEQFF.